These 17 T cell receptor beta chains were all obtained from the same sample, sequenced in a study of Ad26.COV2.S vaccination and SARS-CoV-2 variants. The data were produced by immunoSEQ multiplex PCR, yet TCRdb's version contains in-frame clones alone and is incomplete. The table records roughly 350,000 clones, around nine tenths of them present only once. Treatment in this sample: approximately 18 received Ad26.COV2.S at low or high dose, single or two shots; roughly 5 received placebo; per-sample allocation not given. Specimens were obtained on day 63 following the first vaccine or placebo injection. The specimen comprised peripheral blood, sampled in a trial of Ad26.COV2.S vaccine versus placebo. Receptors originate from a person between 18 and 59 years old who received the Ad26.COV2.S COVID-19 vaccine or a placebo.

This chain uses TRBV5-4 with TRBJ1-3, with a weak D call TRBD1 (5 bases). The CDR3 runs to 16 residues. From germline, CDR1 is SGHNT and CDR2 YYREEE (reference sequence). V was cut by 0 bases and J by 0 bases, with 10 bases left in between. This CDR3 reads CASSLGGMSSGNTIYF. For the CDR3, the DNA is TGTGCCAGCAGCTTGGGGGGCATGAGCTCTGGAAACACCATATATTTT.

The V gene is TRBV5-1, the J gene TRBJ2-7; TRBD1 matches 10 bases. With V trimmed by 2 bases and J by 2 bases, 4 bases remained unmatched. The V gene's germline CDR1 is SGHRS and CDR2 YFSETQ. The CDR3 spans 15 residues. CDR3 DNA: TGCGCCAGCAGCTTTACAGGGACAGGGGCCTACGAGCAGTACTTC. Residues: CASSFTGTGAYEQYF.

This chain connects TRBV25-1 to TRBJ2-2; TRBD1 might be the D (8 bases). Germline CDR1 MGHDK, CDR2 SYGVNS. The V end was cut by 7 bases, the J end by 6 bases, with 18 bases between. The CDR3 loop spans 15 amino acids. The CDR3, as DNA: TGTGCCAGCACAACCTTCACAGGGGGGGCCGGGGAGCTGTTTTTT. Protein product: CASTTFTGGAGELFF.

The J gene is TRBJ2-3, the V gene TRBV4-2; 7 nucleotides match TRBD2. Unmatched junction bases numbered 3, after V lost 0 bases and J lost 0 bases. From germline, CDR1 is LGHNA and CDR2 YNFKEQ. The CDR3 loop spans 16 amino acids. CDR3 sequence: CASSQEGGGSTDTQYF. CDR3 coding DNA: TGTGCCAGCAGCCAAGAGGGCGGGGGTAGCACAGATACGCAGTATTTT.

The chain links TRBV6-5 to TRBJ2-2, with 10 bases identical to TRBD2. Germline CDR1 MNHEY, CDR2 SVGAGI. V lost 8 bases and J lost 4; bases outside the gene matches: 4. There are 14 residues in the CDR3. In nucleotides, the CDR3 is TGTGCCAGCGCTAGCGGGGGACCCACCGGGGAGCTGTTTTTT. Its translation is CASASGGPTGELFF.

The CDR3, as DNA: TGTGCCTGGAGTCAACAAGAGACCCAGTACTTC. Residues: CAWSQQETQYF. V is TRBV30 and J is TRBJ2-5; D call uncertain. Trimming took 2 bases from V and 2 from J, leaving 3 bases between them. Germline-derived CDR1 and CDR2 are GTSNPN and SVGIG (reference sequence). This CDR3 spans 11 amino acids.

The chain carries TRBV6-2 or TRBV6-3 and TRBJ1-5, with 9 nucleotides matching TRBD1. The CDR3 extends over 16 amino acids. Germline V gene lookup returns CDR1 MNHEY and CDR2 SVGEGT. Trimming removed 6 bases from V and 4 bases from J; junction bases left unmatched: 10. CDR3 in amino acids: CASSLRGGQGNQPQHF. CDR3 nucleotide sequence: TGTGCCAGCAGCCTACGGGGGGGACAGGGTAATCAGCCCCAGCATTTT.

This chain joins TRBV2 and TRBJ1-5; D remains unclear. CDR1 and CDR2 (germline): SNHLY, FYNNEI. The CDR3 sequence is 15 residues long. Deletions cut 1 base from V and 4 bases from J, with 11 bases between. The CDR3 DNA is TGTGCCAGCAGTGAAGAGGTGGGAGGAAATCAGCCCCAGCATTTT. It yields the protein CASSEEVGGNQPQHF.

This clone was seen just once. The chain has TRBV28 and TRBJ1-2; 9 nucleotides align to TRBD1. The V gene end was trimmed by 6 bases and the J gene end by 4 bases; junction bases not matched to a gene: 12. The germline CDR1 and CDR2 sequences are MDHEN and SYDVKM. There are 16 residues in the CDR3. The CDR3 DNA is TGTGCCAGCAGCCAAAACCCGGGACAGGGATCCTATGGCTACACCTTC. Translation gives CASSQNPGQGSYGYTF.

Comments on this clone: This CDR3 is also generated by other DNA sequences in the sample. This chain links TRBV4-1 with TRBJ2-1, with unresolved D. Germline V gene data show CDR1 as MGHRA and CDR2 as YSYEKL. The CDR3 covers 12 residues. The ends were cut back, 1 base at V and 6 bases at J, with 4 bases in the middle. Written as DNA, the CDR3 is TGCGCCAGCAGCCAAGGGGGCAATGAGCAGTTCTTC. Translated, it gives CASSQGGNEQFF.

The chain is built from TRBV30 and TRBJ2-4; D remains ambiguous. Trimming stripped 0 bases from V and 8 bases from J, with 8 bases between. Per germline, CDR1 GTSNPN and CDR2 SVGIG (reference sequence). This CDR3 region has 12 residues. This CDR3 is CAWSVQPYIQYF. The CDR3 DNA reads as TGTGCCTGGAGTGTACAGCCTTACATTCAGTACTTC.

The genes are TRBV19 and TRBJ2-7, with a possible D match to TRBD2 (6 bases). CDR3 size: 15 residues. Looked up from germline, CDR1 is LNHDA and CDR2 is SQIVND (reference sequence). V was clipped by 4 bases and J by 0 bases, with 13 bases between them. The CDR3, as DNA: TGTGCCAGTAGTAGGACGGGAGAGAGCTCCTACGAGCAGTACTTC. Its protein is CASSRTGESSYEQYF. The full variable domain, rest sourced from reference TRBV19 and TRBJ2-7, is DGGITQSPKYLFRKEGQNVTLSCEQNLNHDAMYWYRQDPGQGLRLIYYSQIVNDFQKGDIAEGYSVSREKKESFPLTVTSAQKNPTAFYLCASSRTGESSYEQYFGPGTRLTVT.

As concerns this clone: Other nucleotide sequences in the sample specify the same CDR3. The rearrangement uses TRBV5-1 and TRBJ2-3; no definite D call. V lost 3 bases to trimming and J lost 1 base, with 12 bases between them. The CDR3 is 15 amino acids. The germline CDR1 and CDR2 sequences are SGHRS and YFSETQ. The CDR3 nucleotides read TGCGCCAGCAGCTCCGACTCCTTCCGCACAGATACGCAGTATTTT. It yields the protein CASSSDSFRTDTQYF.

The rearrangement links TRBV27 to TRBJ1-1; weak D call: TRBD1 (5 bases). CDR3 length: 13 amino acids. V lost 5 bases and J lost 6, with 13 bases in between. Germline values: CDR1 MNHEY, CDR2 SMNVEV (reference sequence). The CDR3 DNA is TGTGCCAGCAGTATCTCTGGGGGGTCTGAAGCTTTCTTT. Amino acid sequence: CASSISGGSEAFF.

The chain employs TRBV18 and TRBJ2-5, with D tentatively TRBD2 (5 bases). V lost 3 bases to trimming and J lost 5 bases, with 13 bases between them. Germline V gene lookup returns CDR1 KGHSH and CDR2 LQKENI. The CDR3 totals 14 residues. The CDR3 loop reads CASSPGPRGETQYF. In DNA form, the CDR3 reads TGTGCCAGCTCACCCGGACCCCGAGGGGAGACCCAGTACTTC.

The rearrangement joins TRBV6-4 to TRBJ2-3, with D tentatively TRBD2 (6 bases). Per the germline V gene, CDR1 is MRHNA and CDR2 is SNTAGT. Trimming shortened V by 9 bases and J by 2 bases, and 15 bases separated the two germline ends. This CDR3 spans 14 amino acids. The CDR3 DNA reads as TGTGCCAGTCTAGCGAGGGCCCCCACAGATACGCAGTATTTT. Amino acid sequence: CASLARAPTDTQYF.

The chain has TRBV11-3 and TRBJ2-2, with 9 positions matching TRBD2. CDR1 is SGHNT and CDR2 is YENEEA in the germline V gene. V lost 1 base and J lost 5; bases outside the gene matches: 2. The CDR3 contains 15 residues. The DNA of the CDR3 is TGTGCCAGCAGCTTAGGCGGACTAGCGACCGGGGAGCTGTTTTTT. Translated: CASSLGGLATGELFF. Full variable domain (remainder filled in from reference TRBV11-3 and TRBJ2-2): EAGVVQSPRYKIIEKKQPVAFWCNPISGHNTLYWYLQNLGQGPELLIRYENEEAVDDSQLPKDRFSAERLKGVDSTLKIQPAELGDSAVYLCASSLGGLATGELFFGEGSRLTVL.